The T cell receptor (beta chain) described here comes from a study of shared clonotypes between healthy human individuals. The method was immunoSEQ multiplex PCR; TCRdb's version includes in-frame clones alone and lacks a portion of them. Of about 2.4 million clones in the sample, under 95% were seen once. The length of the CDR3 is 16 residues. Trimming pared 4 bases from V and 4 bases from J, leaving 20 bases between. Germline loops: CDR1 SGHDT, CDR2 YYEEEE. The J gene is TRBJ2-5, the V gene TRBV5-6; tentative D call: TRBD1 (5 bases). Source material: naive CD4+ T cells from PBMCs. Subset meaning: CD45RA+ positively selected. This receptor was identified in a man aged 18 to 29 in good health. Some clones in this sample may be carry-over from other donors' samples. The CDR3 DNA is TGTGCCAGCAGCCCTCGGCGCTCGGTCACAGGAGAGACCCAGTACTTC. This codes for CASSPRRSVTGETQYF. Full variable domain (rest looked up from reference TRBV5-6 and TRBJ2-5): DAGVTQSPTHLIKTRGQQVTLRCSPKSGHDTVSWYQQALGQGPQFIFQYYEEEERQRGNFPDRFSGHQFPNYSSELNVNALLLGDSALYLCASSPRRSVTGETQYFGPGTRLLVL.